These T cell receptor beta chains were read from a single sample in a study of blood T cell repertoires in COVID-19. TCRdb's table, derived via immunoSEQ multiplex PCR, lists solely in-frame clones and lacks some. The sample holds roughly 57,000 clones; 77% are singletons and the top ten take about two fifths. Sample: peripheral blood. All receptors derive from a man between 65 and 80 years old with active or convalescent COVID-19. Each CDR3 is given with its conserved first and last residue. The order of the fields is V gene, clone size, J gene, D gene, CDR3 DNA, CDR3 protein. D genes are given only for firm matches. Clone size is not always given. Where it is, it says once, few, many or a class for expanded clones.

>TRBV21-1|NA|TRBJ2-1|NA
TGTGCCAGCAGCAAAGGGGGGCCTAGCGGGAGGACTTTTTACAATGAGCAGTTCTTC
CASSKGGPSGRTFYNEQFF
>TRBV4-1|NA|TRBJ1-2|NA
TGCGCCAGCAGCCAAGATACAGTCTATGGCTACACCTTC
CASSQDTVYGYTF
>TRBV5-6|NA|TRBJ1-3|NA
TGTGCCAGCAGCGACCTCGGAGTCTCTGGAAACACCATATATTTT
CASSDLGVSGNTIYF
>TRBV30|NA|TRBJ2-7|NA
TGTGCCGGTACAGGGCCTTCCTACGAGCAGTACTTC
CAGTGPSYEQYF
>TRBV6-2/TRBV6-3|NA|TRBJ2-3|TRBD1
TGTGCCAGCAGTAGACGACAGGGGGCAGGAGATACGCAGTATTTT
CASSRRQGAGDTQYF
>TRBV6-2/TRBV6-3|NA|TRBJ1-1|TRBD1
TGTGCCAGCACCCCGACAGGGGTGAACACTGAAGCTTTCTTT
CASTPTGVNTEAFF
>TRBV19|NA|TRBJ2-1|TRBD2
TGTGCCAGTAGTAGGGGGGGATCCTACAATGAGCAGTTCTTC
CASSRGGSYNEQFF
>TRBV24-1|NA|TRBJ1-5|TRBD1
TGTGCCACCAGTGATTCCCGGACAGGGCCGAGTCAGCCCCAGCATTTT
CATSDSRTGPSQPQHF
>TRBV7-8|NA|TRBJ1-2|NA
TGTGCCAGCAGCCGAGTAAACAGGAACCCCCTTGGCTACACCTTC
CASSRVNRNPLGYTF
>TRBV7-9|NA|TRBJ2-5|TRBD1
TGTGCCAGCAGCTTAGGGACAGGGGGGGAGACCCAGTACTTC
CASSLGTGGETQYF
>TRBV4-1|few|TRBJ2-7|TRBD1
TGCGCCAGCAGCCAAGGCCCGTCGGGACAGGGACCCTACGAGCAGTACTTC
CASSQGPSGQGPYEQYF
>TRBV6-1|NA|TRBJ1-4|NA
TGTGCCAGCAGTGAAGTTCAGGTTAATGAAAAACTGTTTTTT
CASSEVQVNEKLFF
>TRBV7-9|NA|TRBJ2-1|NA
TGTGCCAGCAGCTTCACGGAGGGGCACAATGAGCAGTTCTTC
CASSFTEGHNEQFF
>TRBV7-9|few|TRBJ1-2|TRBD1
TGTGCCAGCAGCTTAGAAAGGGGGCGGGATGGCTACACCTTC
CASSLERGRDGYTF
>TRBV7-6|once|TRBJ2-5|TRBD1
TGTGCCAGCAGCATACAGGGGGCATTGGAGACCCAGTACTTC
CASSIQGALETQYF
>TRBV11-2|few|TRBJ2-5|NA
TGTGCCAGCAGCCCACAAGAGACCCAGTACTTC
CASSPQETQYF
>TRBV7-2|NA|TRBJ2-5|NA
TGTGCCAGCAGCTGGATACAGGGGAGGGAGACCCAGTACTTC
CASSWIQGRETQYF
>TRBV4-2|NA|TRBJ2-1|TRBD2
TGTGCCAGCAGCCAAGATCGCGAGCGGGGGTATTACAATGAGCAGTTCTTC
CASSQDRERGYYNEQFF
>TRBV29-1|NA|TRBJ2-3|TRBD2
TGCAGCGTTGAGGGCGGGAGCGCAGATACGCAGTATTTT
CSVEGGSADTQYF
>TRBV29-1|NA|TRBJ1-1|NA
TGCAGCGTTGTCAGGAACCCCGCCAACACTGAAGCTTTCTTT
CSVVRNPANTEAFF
>TRBV25-1|few|TRBJ2-5|TRBD2
TGTGCCAGCAGTGAATTATCAGCGGGAGAAGAGACCCAGTACTTC
CASSELSAGEETQYF
>TRBV18|once|TRBJ1-6|NA
TGTGCCAGCTCACCACTACTGAATTCACCCCTCCACTTT
CASSPLLNSPLHF
>TRBV28|NA|TRBJ1-1|NA
TGTGCCACCAAAATCGGGCGGGCTGAAGCTTTCTTT
CATKIGRAEAFF
>TRBV7-2|few|TRBJ2-5|TRBD2
TGTGCCAGCAGTTTAGATACCGGGACTAGCGGGAGGGCTGGAGAGACCCAGTACTTC
CASSLDTGTSGRAGETQYF
>TRBV9|NA|TRBJ1-4|TRBD1
TGTGCCAGCAGCAAGGGACAGGGGGCGGTTGAAAAACTGTTTTTT
CASSKGQGAVEKLFF
>TRBV24-1|once|TRBJ1-2|TRBD1
TGTGCCACCAGTGACTGGGACAGGGCCTATGGCTACACCTTC
CATSDWDRAYGYTF
>TRBV30|NA|TRBJ1-6|NA
TGTGCCTTCCAGGGTTTGGCCAATTCACCCCTCCACTTT
CAFQGLANSPLHF
>TRBV14|once|TRBJ2-2|NA
TGTGCCAGCAGCCAAGCTTTGCGGGTTTCCGGGGAGCTGTTTTTT
CASSQALRVSGELFF
>TRBV10-3|NA|TRBJ1-2|NA
TGTGCCATCAGTGACCAACAGGGTCGATATGGCTACACCTTC
CAISDQQGRYGYTF
>TRBV24-1|NA|TRBJ2-1|TRBD2
TGTGCCACCAGTACTCAAGGGGCCGGGGGGAATGAGCAGTTCTTC
CATSTQGAGGNEQFF
>TRBV5-6|NA|TRBJ1-1|NA
TGTGCCAGCAGCCACGGAGGGATGATCTGTGTTTCTTTCTTT
CASSHGGMICVSFF
>TRBV11-2|NA|TRBJ2-2|NA
TGTGCCAGCAGCTTAGCAGGATACACCGGGGAGCTGTTTTTT
CASSLAGYTGELFF
>TRBV7-9|NA|TRBJ2-7|NA
TGTGCCAGCAGCTTAACCGGGGGTCTCTACGAGCAGTACTTC
CASSLTGGLYEQYF
>TRBV5-4|NA|TRBJ2-3|NA
TGTGCCAGCAGCTTGGGATCCCAGTTATCAGATACGCAGTATTTT
CASSLGSQLSDTQYF
>TRBV7-2|many|TRBJ2-2|TRBD2
TGTGCCAGCAGCCCCATCGCGAAACTAGCGGGGGGCACCGGGGAGCTGTTTTTT
CASSPIAKLAGGTGELFF
>TRBV7-2|NA|TRBJ2-1|TRBD2
TGTGCCAGCAGCGTGACTAGCGGGGGGGATGAGCAGTTCTTC
CASSVTSGGDEQFF
>TRBV7-2|few|TRBJ1-2|TRBD1
TGTGCCAGCAGCCTCGGGACAGACCCTGAAATTGGCTACACCTTC
CASSLGTDPEIGYTF
>TRBV28|once|TRBJ2-7|TRBD1
TGTGCCAGCAGCGGGGCCACAGGGGCCCGCGAGCAGTACTTC
CASSGATGAREQYF
>TRBV7-2|NA|TRBJ2-7|TRBD2
TGTGCCACCACGGGGGGCTACGAGCAGTACTTC
CATTGGYEQYF